These T cell receptor beta chains were read from a single sample in a study of blood T cell repertoires in COVID-19. Repertoires were generated with immunoSEQ multiplex PCR, while TCRdb's copy carries only in-frame clones and drops some. This sample has 60,000 to 80,000 clones; around 80% occur once, and the top ten carry more than 10%. Sample: peripheral blood. These receptors all stem from a man aged 45 to 65 with COVID-19, enrolled during active disease. The CDR3 runs from the conserved cysteine through the conserved F or W. The order of the fields is CDR3 protein, CDR3 DNA, V gene, clone size, D gene, J gene. The D gene is left open where the match is weak. Expanded clones are given a class, and other clones once, few, many or no size at all.

CDR3 protein: CASSYPVGRGLYQPQHF; CDR3 DNA: TGTGCCAGCAGTTACCCGGTCGGCAGGGGGCTTTATCAGCCCCAGCATTTT; V gene: TRBV28; clone size: .; D gene: TRBD1; J gene: TRBJ1-5
CDR3 protein: CASSLYSYNEQFF; CDR3 DNA: TGTGCCAGCAGTTTATATAGTTACAATGAGCAGTTCTTC; V gene: TRBV28; clone size: .; D gene: .; J gene: TRBJ2-1
CDR3 protein: CASSPQGSGRASGDTQYF; CDR3 DNA: TGCGCCAGCAGCCCCCAAGGGAGCGGGAGGGCCTCGGGGGATACGCAGTATTTT; V gene: TRBV4-1; clone size: .; D gene: TRBD2; J gene: TRBJ2-3
CDR3 protein: CASSGTANYGYTF; CDR3 DNA: TGTGCCAGCAGTGGGACAGCCAACTATGGCTACACCTTC; V gene: TRBV27; clone size: once; D gene: TRBD1; J gene: TRBJ1-2
CDR3 protein: CASSQATGGAEAFF; CDR3 DNA: TGCGCCAGCAGCCAGGCAACAGGGGGCGCTGAAGCTTTCTTT; V gene: TRBV4-1; clone size: .; D gene: TRBD1; J gene: TRBJ1-1
CDR3 protein: CASSPQGGLSGNTIYF; CDR3 DNA: TGTGCCAGCAGCCCCCAGGGGGGCCTCTCTGGAAACACCATATATTTT; V gene: TRBV3-1/TRBV3-2; clone size: .; D gene: TRBD1; J gene: TRBJ1-3
CDR3 protein: CASSTGPPRRHEQYF; CDR3 DNA: TGTGCCAGCAGCACCGGACCACCTCGGAGGCACGAGCAGTACTTC; V gene: TRBV11-2; clone size: .; D gene: .; J gene: TRBJ2-7
CDR3 protein: CSVPARGETQYF; CDR3 DNA: TGCAGCGTTCCTGCCCGGGGAGAGACCCAGTACTTC; V gene: TRBV29-1; clone size: .; D gene: .; J gene: TRBJ2-5
CDR3 protein: CASSVGSDLSTDTQYF; CDR3 DNA: TGTGCCAGCAGCGTAGGTAGCGATCTCAGCACAGATACGCAGTATTTT; V gene: TRBV9; clone size: .; D gene: .; J gene: TRBJ2-3
CDR3 protein: CAWSIGQGGSYEQYF; CDR3 DNA: TGTGCCTGGAGTATCGGACAGGGGGGGTCCTACGAGCAGTACTTC; V gene: TRBV30; clone size: .; D gene: TRBD1; J gene: TRBJ2-7
CDR3 protein: CASSSNYNSPLHF; CDR3 DNA: TGTGCCAGCAGCTCCAACTATAATTCACCCCTCCACTTT; V gene: TRBV7-3; clone size: .; D gene: .; J gene: TRBJ1-6
CDR3 protein: CASSPNYEQYF; CDR3 DNA: TGTGCCAGCTCACCCAACTACGAGCAGTACTTC; V gene: TRBV18; clone size: .; D gene: .; J gene: TRBJ2-7
CDR3 protein: CASIPGTAYQETQYF; CDR3 DNA: TGCGCCAGCATCCCAGGGACAGCGTACCAAGAGACCCAGTACTTC; V gene: TRBV23-1; clone size: .; D gene: TRBD1; J gene: TRBJ2-5
CDR3 protein: CASSVGGGQPQHF; CDR3 DNA: TGTGCCAGCAGTGTTGGGGGGGGTCAGCCCCAGCATTTT; V gene: TRBV25-1; clone size: .; D gene: .; J gene: TRBJ1-5
CDR3 protein: CASSHPGQGAYEQYF; CDR3 DNA: TGTGCCAGCAGCCACCCGGGACAGGGGGCCTACGAGCAGTACTTC; V gene: TRBV6-6; clone size: .; D gene: TRBD1; J gene: TRBJ2-7
CDR3 protein: CAIKADQGANTEAFF; CDR3 DNA: TGTGCCATCAAGGCGGATCAAGGGGCGAATACTGAAGCTTTCTTT; V gene: TRBV10-3; clone size: .; D gene: .; J gene: TRBJ1-1
CDR3 protein: CASSPEGQPMYGYTF; CDR3 DNA: TGCGCCAGCAGCCCCGAGGGACAGCCAATGTATGGCTACACCTTC; V gene: TRBV5-1; clone size: .; D gene: TRBD1; J gene: TRBJ1-2
CDR3 protein: CASSELAGAPSTDTQYF; CDR3 DNA: TGTGCCAGCAGTGAACTAGCGGGAGCACCGAGCACAGATACGCAGTATTTT; V gene: TRBV6-1; clone size: once; D gene: TRBD2; J gene: TRBJ2-3
CDR3 protein: CASRPGRDSPLHF; CDR3 DNA: TGTGCCAGTCGCCCCGGGCGGGATTCACCCCTCCACTTT; V gene: TRBV19; clone size: once; D gene: .; J gene: TRBJ1-6
CDR3 protein: CASRGTGEGSPLHF; CDR3 DNA: TGTGCCAGCAGAGGGACAGGGGAAGGGTCACCCCTCCACTTT; V gene: TRBV28; clone size: .; D gene: TRBD1; J gene: TRBJ1-6
CDR3 protein: CATTGLNTGELFF; CDR3 DNA: TGCGCCACGACAGGGTTGAACACCGGGGAGCTGTTTTTT; V gene: TRBV5-1; clone size: .; D gene: TRBD1; J gene: TRBJ2-2
CDR3 protein: CATSDRAGAENEQFF; CDR3 DNA: TGTGCCACCAGTGACCGAGCGGGGGCGGAGAATGAGCAGTTCTTC; V gene: TRBV24-1; clone size: .; D gene: TRBD2; J gene: TRBJ2-1
CDR3 protein: CASRYEQGSTEAFF; CDR3 DNA: TGTGCCAGCAGATACGAACAGGGTAGTACTGAAGCTTTCTTT; V gene: TRBV6-5; clone size: .; D gene: .; J gene: TRBJ1-1
CDR3 protein: CATRLTSNYGYTF; CDR3 DNA: TGTGCCACCCGACTCACCTCGAACTATGGCTACACCTTC; V gene: TRBV2; clone size: few; D gene: .; J gene: TRBJ1-2
CDR3 protein: CASSPLGTGITYEQYF; CDR3 DNA: TGTGCCAGCAGCCCCCTAGGGACAGGGATAACCTACGAGCAGTACTTC; V gene: TRBV13; clone size: .; D gene: TRBD1; J gene: TRBJ2-7
CDR3 protein: CASNKGEGIYEQYF; CDR3 DNA: TGTGCCAGCAATAAGGGGGAGGGAATCTACGAGCAGTACTTC; V gene: TRBV6-5; clone size: .; D gene: .; J gene: TRBJ2-7
CDR3 protein: CASSQGGQGETQYF; CDR3 DNA: TGTGCCAGCAGTCAGGGGGGACAAGGAGAGACCCAGTACTTC; V gene: TRBV6-5; clone size: .; D gene: .; J gene: TRBJ2-5
CDR3 protein: CATSRDGSREGSGQPQHF; CDR3 DNA: TGTGCCACCAGCAGAGATGGATCACGGGAGGGCTCTGGTCAGCCCCAGCATTTT; V gene: TRBV15; clone size: .; D gene: .; J gene: TRBJ1-5
CDR3 protein: CAWSGTGLAEAFF; CDR3 DNA: TGTGCCTGGTCGGGGACAGGGCTTGCTGAAGCTTTCTTT; V gene: TRBV30; clone size: once; D gene: TRBD1; J gene: TRBJ1-1
CDR3 protein: CASSLDRGRFGGELFF; CDR3 DNA: TGTGCCAGCAGCTTAGACAGGGGGCGCTTTGGCGGGGAGCTGTTTTTT; V gene: TRBV7-6; clone size: .; D gene: TRBD1; J gene: TRBJ2-2
CDR3 protein: CASSFQRDQSGAQETQYF; CDR3 DNA: TGTGCCAGCAGTTTCCAGCGGGACCAAAGTGGGGCACAAGAGACCCAGTACTTC; V gene: TRBV28; clone size: .; D gene: TRBD2; J gene: TRBJ2-5
CDR3 protein: CASSTTTEPPDRWHEGNQPQHF; CDR3 DNA: TGTGCCAGCTCAACTACGACAGAACCCCCGGACAGGTGGCATGAAGGCAATCAGCCCCAGCATTTT; V gene: TRBV18; clone size: .; D gene: TRBD1; J gene: TRBJ1-5
CDR3 protein: CASSLRPLAGADTQYF; CDR3 DNA: TGCGCCAGCAGCTTGAGGCCCCTAGCGGGAGCAGATACGCAGTATTTT; V gene: TRBV5-1; clone size: once; D gene: TRBD2; J gene: TRBJ2-3
CDR3 protein: CASSLGVTIQETQYF; CDR3 DNA: TGTGCCAGCAGCTTAGGGGTAACTATCCAAGAGACCCAGTACTTC; V gene: TRBV7-2; clone size: .; D gene: .; J gene: TRBJ2-5
CDR3 protein: CASSLEGMGQRPYEQYF; CDR3 DNA: TGTGCCAGCAGCTTAGAGGGGATGGGCCAGAGACCCTACGAGCAGTACTTC; V gene: TRBV7-2; clone size: few; D gene: .; J gene: TRBJ2-7
CDR3 protein: CASSPRQGSYEQYF; CDR3 DNA: TGTGCCAGCAGCCCTCGACAGGGCTCCTACGAGCAGTACTTC; V gene: TRBV5-5; clone size: once; D gene: TRBD1; J gene: TRBJ2-7
CDR3 protein: CASSRQGSTYNEQFF; CDR3 DNA: TGTGCCAGTAGTCGACAGGGCAGCACCTACAATGAGCAGTTCTTC; V gene: TRBV19; clone size: .; D gene: TRBD1; J gene: TRBJ2-1
CDR3 protein: CASSPTPGGTGGGNTIYF; CDR3 DNA: TGTGCCAGCAGCCCCACACCGGGAGGGACAGGGGGCGGAAACACCATATATTTT; V gene: TRBV9; clone size: once; D gene: TRBD1; J gene: TRBJ1-3
CDR3 protein: CASSSTEGTEAFF; CDR3 DNA: TGTGCCAGCAGTTCCACCGAGGGCACTGAAGCTTTCTTT; V gene: TRBV6-6; clone size: few; D gene: .; J gene: TRBJ1-1
CDR3 protein: CASSLGDSYSYEQYF; CDR3 DNA: TGTGCCAGCAGTCTAGGGGACAGTTATTCCTACGAGCAGTACTTC; V gene: TRBV28; clone size: .; D gene: TRBD1; J gene: TRBJ2-7
CDR3 protein: CASSSTGTVYEQYF; CDR3 DNA: TGTGCCAGCAGCTCTACCGGGACAGTCTACGAGCAGTACTTC; V gene: TRBV5-6; clone size: once; D gene: TRBD1; J gene: TRBJ2-7
CDR3 protein: CASSLVRLGTYEQYF; CDR3 DNA: TGTGCCAGCAGCTTAGTTAGACTAGGTACCTACGAGCAGTACTTC; V gene: TRBV7-8; clone size: few; D gene: .; J gene: TRBJ2-7
CDR3 protein: CASRDRALDTQYF; CDR3 DNA: TGTGCCAGCCGGGACAGGGCTTTAGATACGCAGTATTTT; V gene: TRBV19; clone size: .; D gene: TRBD1; J gene: TRBJ2-3
CDR3 protein: CASSDRAASDTQYF; CDR3 DNA: TGTGCCAGCAGTGATCGAGCGGCCTCAGATACGCAGTATTTT; V gene: TRBV2; clone size: .; D gene: .; J gene: TRBJ2-3
CDR3 protein: CASSMVTGTATSNEQFF; CDR3 DNA: TGTGCCAGTAGTATGGTTACCGGGACAGCAACGAGCAATGAGCAGTTCTTC; V gene: TRBV19; clone size: .; D gene: TRBD1; J gene: TRBJ2-1
CDR3 protein: CASSQDQTGYTEAFF; CDR3 DNA: TGTGCCAGCAGCCAAGATCAGACAGGGTACACTGAAGCTTTCTTT; V gene: TRBV3-1/TRBV3-2; clone size: .; D gene: TRBD1; J gene: TRBJ1-1
CDR3 protein: CASSFQENTEAFF; CDR3 DNA: TGTGCCAGCAGTTTTCAGGAGAACACTGAAGCTTTCTTT; V gene: TRBV12-3/TRBV12-4; clone size: .; D gene: .; J gene: TRBJ1-1
CDR3 protein: CATAVGTSGNHWEQYF; CDR3 DNA: TGTGCCACTGCGGTAGGGACTAGCGGGAACCACTGGGAGCAGTACTTC; V gene: TRBV19; clone size: .; D gene: TRBD2; J gene: TRBJ2-7
CDR3 protein: CSAPRDMGYTF; CDR3 DNA: TGCAGTGCTCCACGGGACATGGGCTACACCTTC; V gene: TRBV20-1; clone size: .; D gene: .; J gene: TRBJ1-2
CDR3 protein: CASNGGGGYLNTEAFF; CDR3 DNA: TGTGCCAGTAATGGAGGGGGCGGGTACCTGAACACTGAAGCTTTCTTT; V gene: TRBV19; clone size: .; D gene: TRBD1; J gene: TRBJ1-1
CDR3 protein: CACASGGTYEQYF; CDR3 DNA: TGTGCCTGCGCTAGCGGGGGAACCTACGAGCAGTACTTC; V gene: TRBV30; clone size: .; D gene: TRBD2; J gene: TRBJ2-7
CDR3 protein: CATRTGGIGELFF; CDR3 DNA: TGTGCCACTCGGACAGGGGGGATCGGGGAGCTGTTTTTT; V gene: TRBV24-1; clone size: once; D gene: TRBD1; J gene: TRBJ2-2
CDR3 protein: CASSFQAGGLGEQYF; CDR3 DNA: TGTGCCAGCAGTTTCCAGGCAGGGGGCTTGGGGGAGCAGTACTTC; V gene: TRBV27; clone size: .; D gene: TRBD1; J gene: TRBJ2-7
CDR3 protein: CASSYRESYNEQFF; CDR3 DNA: TGTGCCAGCAGTTACCGGGAATCCTACAATGAGCAGTTCTTC; V gene: TRBV6-2/TRBV6-3; clone size: many; D gene: .; J gene: TRBJ2-1
CDR3 protein: CASSQESSYNSPLHF; CDR3 DNA: TGTGCCAGCAGCCAAGAGAGCTCCTATAATTCACCCCTCCACTTT; V gene: TRBV3-1/TRBV3-2; clone size: .; D gene: .; J gene: TRBJ1-6
CDR3 protein: CASSLSEGRETQYF; CDR3 DNA: TGCGCCAGCAGCTTGAGTGAGGGAAGAGAGACCCAGTACTTC; V gene: TRBV5-1; clone size: .; D gene: .; J gene: TRBJ2-5
CDR3 protein: CAWTPPAPRAATNEKLFF; CDR3 DNA: TGTGCCTGGACCCCTCCAGCCCCCAGGGCGGCAACTAATGAAAAACTGTTTTTT; V gene: TRBV30; clone size: once; D gene: .; J gene: TRBJ1-4
CDR3 protein: CASSLREGYEQYF; CDR3 DNA: TGTGCCAGCAGCTTAAGGGAGGGCTACGAGCAGTACTTC; V gene: TRBV7-9; clone size: .; D gene: TRBD2; J gene: TRBJ2-7
CDR3 protein: CAISRPRGQGVEQYF; CDR3 DNA: TGTGCCATCAGCCGACCTAGAGGACAGGGGGTCGAGCAGTACTTC; V gene: TRBV10-3; clone size: .; D gene: TRBD1; J gene: TRBJ2-7